The present T cell receptor (beta chain) was sequenced within a study of shared clonotypes between healthy human individuals. For the study at large: A couple of female and a few male donors aged 18 to 49 were enrolled.

Germline CDR1 is MDHEN and CDR2 is SYDVKM. The CDR3 loop spans 15 amino acids. The V end was cut by 7 bases, the J end by 7 bases, with 17 bases between. Study-wide findings and caveats: Non-shared clonotypes had lower generation probabilities than clonotypes shared by all four sorted-subset donors. Naive subsets typically showed greater estimated richness than memory subsets.

As to this clone: Its antigen remains unidentified.

TCRdb's copy holds only in-frame clones and misses some; the assay was immunoSEQ multiplex PCR. The table records some 200,000 clones, roughly 93% of them present only once. This clonotype was sampled from a young woman in good health. The V and J genes are TRBV28 and TRBJ1-6; no clear D. Sequencing used naive CD4+ T cells sorted from blood. Subset meaning: CD45RA+ positively selected. In nucleotides, the CDR3 is TGTGCCAGCACCAAGGACGGAGGCAAAAATTCACCCCTCCACTTT. This translates into CASTKDGGKNSPLHF.